This is a list of T cell receptor beta chains from one sample in a study of cytomegalovirus exposure and HLA in healthy donors. The assay was immunoSEQ multiplex PCR, and TCRdb's table has in-frame clones only and misses some. This sample has 180,000 or so clones, with around 80% found just once. The specimen sequenced was PBMCs. Receptors originate from a woman aged 55-69 years in good health and CMV-seropositive. Each CDR3 is given with its conserved first and last residue. D genes are given only for firm matches. Rows may omit the clone size; those that give it use once, few, many or a size class.

CDR3 protein	CDR3 DNA	CDR3 length	clone size	V gene	D gene	J gene
CASSLTGDETQYF	TGCGCCAGCAGCTTGACAGGGGACGAGACCCAGTACTTC	13	-	TRBV5-1	TRBD1	TRBJ2-5
CASSAGRGAGNTIYF	TGCGCCAGCAGCGCGGGACGGGGGGCTGGAAACACCATATATTTT	15	once	TRBV5-1	-	TRBJ1-3
CASSPGGQWTEAFF	TGTGCCAGCAGTCCGGGGGGTCAGTGGACTGAAGCTTTCTTT	14	-	TRBV28	-	TRBJ1-1
CASSYGPADRSYEQYF	TGTGCCAGCAGTTACGGTCCGGCGGACAGATCCTACGAGCAGTACTTC	16	once	TRBV6-5	-	TRBJ2-7
CASSVRLLAGGHEQYF	TGCGCCAGCAGCGTAAGGCTACTAGCGGGAGGCCACGAGCAGTACTTC	16	-	TRBV5-1	TRBD2	TRBJ2-7
CASSRGEGIYEQYF	TGTGCCAGTAGTCGCGGGGAGGGTATCTACGAGCAGTACTTC	14	-	TRBV19	TRBD2	TRBJ2-7
CASSILGPTAYGYTF	TGTGCCAGTAGTATTCTGGGGCCGACAGCCTATGGCTACACCTTC	15	-	TRBV19	-	TRBJ1-2
CASSPAQGKKLFF	TGTGCCAGCAGCCCTGCCCAGGGGAAAAAACTGTTTTTT	13	-	TRBV28	-	TRBJ1-4
CASSLWTGINNEQFF	TGTGCCAGCAGTTTATGGACAGGGATTAACAATGAGCAGTTCTTC	15	once	TRBV27	TRBD1	TRBJ2-1
CASSFGQGGGGTEAFF	TGTGCCAGCAGCTTTGGTCAGGGAGGCGGGGGAACTGAAGCTTTCTTT	16	-	TRBV7-9	-	TRBJ1-1
CASSLRANYGYTF	TGCGCCAGCAGCTTGCGAGCTAACTATGGCTACACCTTC	13	-	TRBV5-1	-	TRBJ1-2
CASSPQSGGAGNEQFF	TGTGCCAGCAGCCCACAATCGGGGGGGGCCGGCAATGAGCAGTTCTTC	16	-	TRBV7-9	TRBD2	TRBJ2-1
CASSPNPDRGGQPQHF	TGTGCCAGCTCCCCGAATCCGGACAGGGGGGGTCAGCCCCAGCATTTT	16	-	TRBV18	TRBD1	TRBJ1-5
CASSERGFAYEQYF	TGTGCCAGCAGTGAACGGGGGTTCGCCTACGAGCAGTACTTC	14	-	TRBV6-1	-	TRBJ2-7
CAWSVRRRLNEKLFF	TGTGCCTGGAGTGTACGCCGGCGGCTTAATGAAAAACTGTTTTTT	15	-	TRBV30	-	TRBJ1-4
CASSLIIGSGANGLTF	TGTGCCAGCAGCTTAATTATAGGGTCTGGGGCCAACGGCCTGACTTTC	16	-	TRBV7-6	-	TRBJ2-6